This T cell receptor beta chain comes out of a study of T-cell reconstitution after alpha-beta-depleted transplantation in children. This clonotype has a handful of counts. Its antigen is still unknown. Study-level points and caveats: When one year had passed after transplant, most T-cell counts and diversity came from newly produced T cells. The origin of high day-60 TCRbeta diversity in some patients lay in surviving recipient T cells and thymic progenitors. Approximately two months post-transplant, alpha-beta T cells reportedly originated from several hundred expanded graft clones.

The CDR3 is 17 residues long. The germline CDR1 and CDR2 sequences are LGHDT and YNNKEL (reference sequence). V lost 5 bases and J lost 5, with 22 bases in between. A library of TCRbeta sequences, prepared with unique molecular identifiers, was generated. TCRdb recomputed calls from the PCR reads with MiXCR, one row per CDR3 protein. The sample has 700,000 to 850,000 distinct CDR3 sequences, under 20% seen once. The TCR originated in a male patient between 10 and 17 years old who had a stem cell transplant for acute lymphoblastic leukemia, so the T cells may come from the graft donor. The material sequenced was PBMCs, mostly from graft donor cells, taken 360 days after TCRalphabeta/CD19-depleted stem cell transplant. The V call is TRBV3-1, the J call TRBJ2-1, with D uncertain. In DNA, the CDR3 is TGTGCCAGCAGCAACCACCTGCGCACGGGCCCAAACAATGAGCAGTTCTTC. The encoded protein is CASSNHLRTGPNNEQFF.